The 31 T cell receptor beta chains presented below share a single source sample, sequenced in a study of shared clonotypes between healthy human individuals (TCRdb year 2020). The library was prepared using the immunoSEQ multiplex PCR assay. Not all clones reach the TCRdb copy of this immuneACCESS table, which keeps in-frame sequences only. Checked studies attribute under half of the gap to unresolved V genes and leave the rest unexplained. This sample gives about 1 million clones in total; about 76% of them show up just once. Less than 1.5% of the sample lies in the top ten. The sample consisted of memory CD4+ T cells sorted from blood. This specimen's cell subset or site label, interpreted: CD45RA-negative fraction. These receptors were obtained from a man between 18 and 29 years old in good health.

This chain joins TRBV7-2 and TRBJ2-5; 9 nucleotides agree with TRBD2. V was clipped by 1 base and J by 6 bases; unmatched bases: 3. This CDR3 is 14 amino acids long. Per the germline V gene, CDR1 is SGHTA and CDR2 is FQGNSA. The CDR3 is CASSLEAGGKTQYF. The CDR3 nucleotides are TGTGCCAGCAGCTTAGAAGCGGGGGGAAAGACCCAGTACTTC. Based on the CDR3 plus reference TRBV7-2 and TRBJ2-5, the full variable domain is GAGVSQSPSNKVTEKGKDVELRCDPISGHTALYWYRQSLGQGLEFLIYFQGNSAPDKSGLPSDRFSAERTGGSVSTLTIQRTQQEDSAVYLCASSLEAGGKTQYFGPGTRLLVL.

This chain uses TRBV13 with TRBJ2-2; 7 bases match TRBD2. Germline assignment: CDR1 PRHDT and CDR2 FYEKMQ (reference sequence). Trimming took 5 bases from V and 6 from J; bases not matched to a gene: 15. The CDR3 extends over 17 amino acids. The CDR3 DNA is TGTGCCAGCAGCCCGTGGAACGGGGGGTTAAGTGCCGGGGAGCTGTTTTTT. The encoded protein is CASSPWNGGLSAGELFF.

The chain links TRBV30 to TRBJ2-5; tentatively, D is TRBD2 (7 bases). Germline CDR1 and CDR2: GTSNPN and SVGIG (reference sequence). V shed 0 bases and J shed 10 bases, with 18 bases lying between them. The CDR3 contains 14 residues. The CDR3 region is CAWSVQGRGGFQYF. The CDR3 DNA reads as TGTGCCTGGAGTGTACAAGGAAGGGGGGGGTTCCAGTACTTC.

This chain connects TRBV19 to TRBJ2-6; D not resolved. This CDR3 comprises 16 residues. Between the trimmed V and J ends, which lost 6 bases and 1 base, there was a span of 13 bases. Germline V gene data show CDR1 as LNHDA and CDR2 as SQIVND (reference sequence). CDR3 coding DNA: TGTGCCAGTAGGTCCAGGAGACCTTCTGGGGCCAACGTCCTGACTTTC. This encodes CASRSRRPSGANVLTF. The full variable domain, in which reference TRBV19 and TRBJ2-6 provide the parts outside the CDR3, is DGGITQSPKYLFRKEGQNVTLSCEQNLNHDAMYWYRQDPGQGLRLIYYSQIVNDFQKGDIAEGYSVSREKKESFPLTVTSAQKNPTAFYLCASRSRRPSGANVLTFGAGSRLTVL.

By share, this clone counts as medium-sized. J is TRBJ2-1 and V is TRBV5-1; no firm D call. Germline V gives CDR1 SGHRS, CDR2 YFSETQ. The CDR3 is made up of 14 amino acids. Trimming took 0 bases from V and 6 from J, leaving 10 bases between them. CDR3 amino acids: CASSLERNGNEQFF. CDR3 nucleotide sequence: TGCGCCAGCAGCTTGGAGAGGAATGGCAATGAGCAGTTCTTC.

CDR3 in amino acids: CASRAGTEGQYF. The DNA for the CDR3 is TGTGCCAGCAGGGCCGGGACAGAAGGGCAGTACTTC. The gene calls are TRBV2 and TRBJ2-7; 7 bases fit TRBD1. In germline, CDR1 is SNHLY, CDR2 FYNNEI. The CDR3 covers 12 residues. V gave up 6 bases and J gave up 9 bases; unmatched junction bases: 8. The whole variable domain, filled in from reference TRBV2 and TRBJ2-7, reads EPEVTQTPSHQVTQMGQEVILRCVPISNHLYFYWYRQILGQKVEFLVSFYNNEISEKSEIFDDQFSVERPDGSNFTLKIRSTKLEDSAMYFCASRAGTEGQYFGPGTRLTVT.

This clone has at least ten counts. The chain has TRBV7-9 and TRBJ2-5; 7 bases are a match to TRBD1. There are 15 residues in the CDR3. Germline assignment: CDR1 SEHNR and CDR2 FQNEAQ (reference sequence). J gave up 5 bases and V 0 bases, and 6 bases lay outside the gene matches. CDR3 residues: CASSLAIQGSETQYF. The CDR3 DNA reads TGTGCCAGCAGCTTAGCTATACAGGGGAGCGAGACCCAGTACTTC.

This clone was detected only a few times. This sequence joins TRBV6-6 and TRBJ1-6; 8 bases line up with TRBD1. Germline V gene data show CDR1 as MNHNY and CDR2 as SVGAGI (reference sequence). This CDR3 is built from 16 residues. Trimming cost V 5 bases and J 8 bases; bases outside gene matches: 11. The chain's CDR3 is CASSHRTGPIDSPLHF. The CDR3 DNA follows: TGTGCCAGCAGTCACCGGACAGGGCCTATTGATTCACCCCTCCACTTT.

The rearrangement joins TRBV20-1 to TRBJ2-5; 7 nucleotides align to TRBD2. With 1 base clipped from V and 14 bases from J, the junction kept 4 bases outside the gene matches. The germline CDR1 and CDR2 sequences are DFQATT and SNEGSKA (reference sequence). The CDR3 length is 10 residues. CDR3 protein: CSARVGDYYF. CDR3 nucleotide sequence: TGCAGTGCTAGAGTAGGGGACTACTACTTC.

The chain links TRBV7-2 to TRBJ2-6, with D unclear. V was clipped by 5 bases and J by 1 base, with 9 bases between them. The CDR3 loop spans 15 amino acids. Germline V lookup: CDR1 SGHTA, CDR2 FQGNSA. The CDR3 DNA is TGTGCCAGCAGCCTAATAGTATCTGGGGCCAACGTCCTGACTTTC. Protein sequence: CASSLIVSGANVLTF.

This clone showed up just a few times. This chain links TRBV6-1 with TRBJ1-5; 12 positions agree with TRBD1. With 4 bases clipped from V and 6 bases from J, the junction kept 4 bases outside the gene matches. Germline V lookup: CDR1 MNHNS, CDR2 SASEGT. This CDR3 comprises 15 residues. The CDR3 bases are TGTGCCAGCAGTGCGGGACAGGGGGCAGGTCAGCCCCAGCATTTT. Protein sequence: CASSAGQGAGQPQHF.

This clone was picked up one time. The V call is TRBV10-3, the J call TRBJ2-1; 9 nucleotides line up with TRBD1. With 10 bases clipped from V and 6 bases from J, the junction kept 7 bases outside the gene matches. Germline V lookup: CDR1 ENHRY, CDR2 SYGVKD. The CDR3 is 13 residues long. CDR3 nucleotides: TGTGCCACCACAGGGGGCAAGGGCAATGAGCAGTTCTTC. Translating it yields CATTGGKGNEQFF.

Of note for this clone: This CDR3 is also generated by other DNA sequences in the sample. The chain has TRBV9 and TRBJ2-2, with D maybe TRBD2 (5 bases). CDR1 and CDR2 (germline): SGDLS, YYNGEE. V dropped 0 bases and J dropped 6 bases, with 12 bases sitting between them. The CDR3 loop spans 15 amino acids. CDR3 sequence reads: CASSVGSGTAGELFF. CDR3 DNA: TGTGCCAGCAGCGTAGGGTCGGGAACAGCCGGGGAGCTGTTTTTT.

The sample holds a few counts of this clone. V and J are TRBV7-9 and TRBJ2-3; TRBD1 or TRBD2 may be the D gene (7 bases each). The CDR3 covers 16 residues. Per germline, CDR1 SEHNR and CDR2 FQNEAQ (reference sequence). V lost 5 bases, J lost 1 base, and 16 bases lay in between. CDR3 coding DNA: TGTGCCAGCAGCCTCGGGGGAGGGGGCCGCACAGATACGCAGTATTTT. Translated, it gives CASSLGGGGRTDTQYF. Full variable domain (remainder filled in from reference TRBV7-9 and TRBJ2-3): DTGVSQNPRHKITKRGQNVTFRCDPISEHNRLYWYRQTLGQGPEFLTYFQNEAQLEKSRLLSDRFSAERPKGSFSTLEIQRTEQGDSAMYLCASSLGGGGRTDTQYFGPGTRLTVL.

The J gene is TRBJ2-7, the V gene TRBV12-1; no check of the table's D call, TRBD2, against the DNA was made. TRBV12-1 has pseudogene status. CDR3 length: 14 residues. The CDR3 sequence is CASTPSRGLYEQYF. The CDR3 DNA reads TGTGCCAGCACCCCAAGCCGGGGTCTCTACGAGCAGTACTTC.

V gene TRBV5-1 combines with J gene TRBJ1-5; 11 positions match TRBD1. V was pared by 2 bases and J by 5 bases, with 3 bases of the junction left unmatched. The CDR3 runs to 15 residues. The germline V gene has CDR1 SGHRS and CDR2 YFSETQ. In DNA form, the CDR3 reads TGCGCCAGCAGCTTCGCGGGACAGGGGGATCAGCCCCAGCATTTT. Protein sequence: CASSFAGQGDQPQHF.

This chain joins TRBV9 and TRBJ1-1; unclear D gene. The CDR3 is 14 amino acids. Germline values: CDR1 SGDLS, CDR2 YYNGEE. Trimming stripped 5 bases from V and 1 base from J, with 12 bases between. The CDR3 loop reads CASSLSAQNTEAFF. CDR3 nucleotides: TGTGCCAGCAGTCTATCGGCACAGAACACTGAAGCTTTCTTT.

This chain uses TRBV5-4 with TRBJ1-2; D not certain. V lost 3 bases, J lost 4 bases, and 13 bases lay in between. The germline V gene has CDR1 SGHNT and CDR2 YYREEE (reference sequence). The CDR3 consists of 14 residues. The CDR3 DNA reads as TGTGCCAGCAGCTCGGGGTTTTCCATCTATGGCTACACCTTC. It encodes CASSSGFSIYGYTF. Using reference TRBV5-4 and TRBJ1-2 for the parts outside the CDR3, the full variable domain is ETGVTQSPTHLIKTRGQQVTLRCSSQSGHNTVSWYQQALGQGPQFIFQYYREEENGRGNFPPRFSGLQFPNYSSELNVNALELDDSALYLCASSSGFSIYGYTFGSGTRLTVV.

The chain carries TRBV4-1 and TRBJ1-6; a possible D gene is TRBD1 (5 bases). This CDR3 contains 19 residues. The ends were cut back, 0 bases at V and 0 bases at J, with 15 bases in the middle. Per the germline V gene, CDR1 is MGHRA and CDR2 is YSYEKL. The CDR3, as DNA: TGCGCCAGCAGCCAAGATGGAAAAGGGACGGACTCCTATAATTCACCCCTCCACTTT. Its protein is CASSQDGKGTDSYNSPLHF.

The chain employs TRBV30 and TRBJ2-7; the D is unclear. From germline, CDR1 is GTSNPN and CDR2 SVGIG (reference sequence). This CDR3 comprises 14 residues. With 0 bases removed from V and 2 bases from J, the gap between germline ends came to 11 bases. CDR3 region: CAWSVKGLPYEQYF. CDR3 DNA: TGTGCCTGGAGTGTAAAAGGCCTTCCCTACGAGCAGTACTTC. Complete variable domain (other parts from reference TRBV30 and TRBJ2-7): SQTIHQWPATLVQPVGSPLSLECTVEGTSNPNLYWYRQAAGRGLQLLFYSVGIGQISSEVPQNLSASRPQDRQFILSSKKLLLSDSGFYLCAWSVKGLPYEQYFGPGTRLTVT.

The rearrangement uses TRBV18 and TRBJ1-1; D may be TRBD1 (5 bases). Trimming pared 2 bases from V and 1 base from J, leaving 11 bases between. CDR1 and CDR2 (germline): KGHSH, LQKENI. The CDR3 spans 15 residues. The CDR3 loop reads CASSPVIGTNTEAFF. CDR3 nucleotides: TGTGCCAGCTCACCAGTGATCGGGACGAACACTGAAGCTTTCTTT.

This chain links TRBV5-4 with TRBJ2-5; possible D gene TRBD1, 5 bases. V shed 3 bases and J shed 1 base, with 16 bases lying between them. Per germline, CDR1 SGHNT and CDR2 YYREEE (reference sequence). The CDR3 sequence is 16 residues long. This chain's CDR3 is CASSSIVTAFQETQYF. In nucleotides, the CDR3 is TGTGCCAGCAGCTCGATTGTGACAGCCTTCCAAGAGACCCAGTACTTC.

The chain employs TRBV27 and TRBJ1-6, with D hard to call. Germline loops: CDR1 MNHEY, CDR2 SMNVEV (reference sequence). There are 15 residues in the CDR3. V was trimmed by 4 bases and J by 7 bases, leaving 14 bases between them. The DNA of the CDR3 is TGTGCCAGCAGTTACCTTTGGTCCTCGAATTCACCCCTCCACTTT. Translating gives CASSYLWSSNSPLHF.

The sample holds a few counts of this clone. The junction departs from germline at one end; a sequencing error may be responsible. The CDR3: CASSLWTGTEAFF. In nucleotides, the CDR3 is TGTGCTAGCAGCTTGTGGACAGGGACTGAAGCTTTCTTT. The chain combines TRBV7-7 with TRBJ1-1; TRBD1 matches 8 bases. The CDR3 is 13 residues long. From germline, CDR1 is SSHAT and CDR2 FNYEAQ (reference sequence).

The chain employs TRBV5-1 and TRBJ2-1; no definite D call. Trimming removed 7 bases at V and 4 bases at J, with 15 bases between. Germline V lookup: CDR1 SGHRS, CDR2 YFSETQ. This CDR3 has 14 amino acids. This CDR3 reads CASRPSGTYNEQFF. CDR3 coding DNA: TGCGCCAGCCGCCCGTCTGGCACTTACAATGAGCAGTTCTTC.

The chain recombines TRBV30 with TRBJ1-1, with TRBD1 identical over 7 bases. Germline trimming cut 3 bases from V and 0 bases from J; bases unmatched to any gene: 4. The CDR3 covers 14 residues. The germline CDR1 and CDR2 sequences are GTSNPN and SVGIG (reference sequence). CDR3 coding DNA: TGTGCCTGGAGGGTGGGACAGATGAACACTGAAGCTTTCTTT. This sequence encodes CAWRVGQMNTEAFF.

This clone was found a few times. J is TRBJ1-1 and V is TRBV29-1; no clear D gene. CDR3 length: 10 residues. V was shortened by 7 bases and J by 8 bases, with 11 bases between the two germline ends. Germline CDR1 SQVTM, CDR2 ANQGSEA. The CDR3 loop reads CSALYEEAFF. Here the CDR3 DNA reads TGCAGCGCCCTATATGAGGAAGCTTTCTTT.

V is TRBV30 and J is TRBJ1-1; weak D call: TRBD1 (5 bases). The V gene lost 2 bases and the J gene lost 2 bases, with 9 bases spanning the gap. The CDR3 contains 13 residues. Germline V CDR1 and CDR2: GTSNPN, SVGIG (reference sequence). The CDR3 nucleotides are TGTGCCTGGAGTAAACAGGAAAACACTGAAGCTTTCTTT. This encodes CAWSKQENTEAFF.

The J gene is TRBJ2-3, the V gene TRBV9; 13 nucleotides agree with TRBD2. Trimming removed 0 bases from V and 4 bases from J; junction bases left unmatched: 2. Germline loops: CDR1 SGDLS, CDR2 YYNGEE. CDR3 length: 16 residues. CDR3 protein: CASSVAGLAGSDTQYF. The CDR3 bases are TGTGCCAGCAGCGTAGCGGGACTAGCGGGATCAGATACGCAGTATTTT.

DNA for the CDR3: TGTGCCAGTAGGGTTACGACAGGGGCTTCCTATTCACCCCTCCACTTT. It specifies CASRVTTGASYSPLHF. This chain uses TRBV19 with TRBJ1-6, with 8 bases that match TRBD1. Trimming removed 6 bases from V and 8 bases from J; junction bases left unmatched: 12. This CDR3 comprises 16 residues. Germline V gives CDR1 LNHDA, CDR2 SQIVND (reference sequence).

The V call is TRBV19, the J call TRBJ2-3; TRBD2 matches 7 bases. The CDR3 has 14 amino acids. Per the germline V gene, CDR1 is LNHDA and CDR2 is SQIVND (reference sequence). V was clipped by 3 bases and J by 1 base; unmatched bases: 1. CDR3 DNA: TGTGCCAGTAGTATGGGGGGGGGCACAGATACGCAGTATTTT. Its translation is CASSMGGGTDTQYF.